Only one count was recorded for the clone carrying this TCR beta chain. Its antigen remains unknown. The data derive from a study of cytomegalovirus exposure and HLA in healthy donors. There are 16 residues in the CDR3. Between the trimmed V and J ends, which lost 3 bases and 3 bases, there was a span of 14 bases. CDR1 and CDR2 (germline): SGHTA, FQGNSA. The study, taken as a whole, reports: TCR beta chains numbering approximately 150 were designated cytomegalovirus-associated. In a later analysis, parvovirus B19, influenza, CMV and Epstein-Barr virus appeared linked to several top co-occurrence clusters. In a later analysis, a missense DCLRE1C variant was linked to TCR beta V- and J-gene trimming.

Use of 60 Vbeta and 13 Jbeta primers characterized the PCR. Clones were sequenced by immunoSEQ multiplex PCR, and TCRdb holds only the in-frame ones, with some missing. Of approximately 140,000 clones in the sample, nearly 80% were seen once. The chain couples TRBV7-2 to TRBJ2-2; weak D call: TRBD1 (5 bases). Sequenced material: PBMCs. The origin of this receptor is a male donor in good health and CMV-seronegative. In nucleotides, the CDR3 is TGTGCCAGCAGCTTTAGCAGGGATAGGTACACCGGGGAGCTGTTTTTT. Protein: CASSFSRDRYTGELFF.